This T cell receptor (beta chain) was profiled in a study of vaccination and CD4 T cells after COVID-19. The study sequenced cultured CD4+ T cell DNA using the Oncomine TCR Beta short-read assay. TCRdb re-called the PCR reads with MiXCR, one entry per CDR3 protein. In the table there are 15,000 to 20,000 distinct CDR3 sequences, under 45% of which are singletons. Germline assignment: CDR1 LGHNA and CDR2 YSLEER. The CDR3 contains 16 residues. Trimming stripped 0 bases from V and 2 bases from J, with 8 bases between. The treatment: roughly 10-day PBMC culture with coronavirus spike peptide pools or control peptides (ViraFEST assay). Whole-study findings and limits: The analysis of convalescent patients involved relatively few individuals and lacked early post-infection timepoints.

In its sample, this clonotype was seen a few times. Its specificity is not known. The rearrangement uses TRBV4-3 and TRBJ1-6; D uncertain. The sequencing used CD4+ T cells from blood, cultured in vitro, collected after SARS-CoV-2 vaccination. The clonotype originates from a human donor who had recovered from COVID-19. The CDR3 coding sequence is TGCGCCAGCAGCCAAGAACCGGGCACCTATAATTCACCCCTCCACTTT. Translated, it gives CASSQEPGTYNSPLHF.